This T cell receptor (beta chain) is from a study of blood T cells in healthy people across ages. Together with a sample-barcoded 5' primer, a J-beta primer mix was included in a second PCR lasting roughly 6 to 12 cycles. TCRdb analysed the 5' RACE reads with MiXCR anew, one entry per CDR3 protein. The table shows fewer than 600,000 distinct CDR3 sequences, with about 28% occurring only once. Regarding the study as a whole: Naive T cell percentage showed a strong correlation with the diversity of TCR beta.

This clonotype has a count of ten or more. Its antigen is unidentified. This CDR3 is built from 14 residues. Trimming removed 5 bases at V and 5 bases at J, with 12 bases between. Germline loops: CDR1 SGHTA, CDR2 FQGNSA. This sample also belongs to another study, concerning T cells of mothers and their children.

V and J are TRBV7-2 and TRBJ1-4, with unresolved D. This clonotype originated in a boy aged 2-15 years in good health. The sequenced sample consisted of blood. CDR3 sequence: CASSPRATNEKLFF. As DNA, the CDR3 is TGTGCCAGCAGCCCCCGGGCTACGAATGAAAAACTGTTTTTT.